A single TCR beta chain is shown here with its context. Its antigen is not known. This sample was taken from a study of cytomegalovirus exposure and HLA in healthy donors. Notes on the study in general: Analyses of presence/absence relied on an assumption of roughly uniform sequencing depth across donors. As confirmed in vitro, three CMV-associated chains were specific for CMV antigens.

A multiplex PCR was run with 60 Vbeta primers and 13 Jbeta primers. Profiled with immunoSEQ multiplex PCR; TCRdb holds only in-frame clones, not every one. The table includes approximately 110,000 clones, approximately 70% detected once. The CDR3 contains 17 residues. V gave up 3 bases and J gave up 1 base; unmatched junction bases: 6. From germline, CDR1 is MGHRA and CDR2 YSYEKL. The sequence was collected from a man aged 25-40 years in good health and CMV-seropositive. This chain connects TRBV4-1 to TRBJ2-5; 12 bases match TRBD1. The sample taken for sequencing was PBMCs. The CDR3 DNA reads TGCGCCAGCAGCCAGAATTCGGGACAGGGGGCCCAAGAGACCCAGTACTTC. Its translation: CASSQNSGQGAQETQYF.